A selection of T cell receptor beta chains follows, all from one sample in a study of T cell repertoires in cytomegalovirus infection. Their cognate antigens are unknown. From the reads, TCRdb called clonotypes with MiXCR, one entry per CDR3 protein. The table records about 160,000 distinct CDR3 sequences, 20% to 25% of them present only once. Here the sequenced sample was CD8+ T cells from cultured PBMCs, taken from culture after CMV antigen stimulation. The source is a human donor in good health (CMV status not recorded). Some clones in this sample may be carry-over from other donors' samples. Both conserved end residues are part of each CDR3. Fields, in order: clone size, V gene, J gene, CDR3 protein. Not every row has a clone size; where given, it reads once, few, many or a size class.

clone size: NA; V gene: TRBV4-1; J gene: TRBJ2-7; CDR3 protein: CASSQDITYEQYF
clone size: few; V gene: TRBV29-1; J gene: TRBJ2-6; CDR3 protein: CSVRRDTRSGANVLTF
clone size: NA; V gene: TRBV2; J gene: TRBJ2-3; CDR3 protein: CASSTGTTSTDTQYF
clone size: few; V gene: TRBV9; J gene: TRBJ1-1; CDR3 protein: CASSSEQGANTEAFF
clone size: few; V gene: TRBV6-6; J gene: TRBJ1-2; CDR3 protein: CASSYPVPGNTSNYGYTF
clone size: NA; V gene: TRBV12-3/TRBV12-4; J gene: TRBJ2-2; CDR3 protein: CASTLAGGLNTGELFF
clone size: few; V gene: TRBV7-2; J gene: TRBJ2-7; CDR3 protein: CASSYYKVSYEQYF
clone size: NA; V gene: TRBV7-2; J gene: TRBJ1-5; CDR3 protein: CASSLEGGWDNQPQHF
clone size: few; V gene: TRBV11-1; J gene: TRBJ2-1; CDR3 protein: CASSLPGGHEQFF
clone size: NA; V gene: TRBV7-6; J gene: TRBJ1-1; CDR3 protein: CASSFSSGGMGYTEAFF
clone size: once; V gene: TRBV6-2/TRBV6-3; J gene: TRBJ1-1; CDR3 protein: CASSLDRADTEAFF
clone size: NA; V gene: TRBV7-4; J gene: TRBJ2-7; CDR3 protein: CASKRGPGSSYEQYF
clone size: NA; V gene: TRBV6-1; J gene: TRBJ1-5; CDR3 protein: CASIGRSSEGYSNQPQHF
clone size: few; V gene: TRBV6-2/TRBV6-3; J gene: TRBJ2-1; CDR3 protein: CASLQAIDNEQFF
clone size: NA; V gene: TRBV7-9; J gene: TRBJ2-7; CDR3 protein: CASSLFQGTYEQYF
clone size: few; V gene: TRBV7-8; J gene: TRBJ1-4; CDR3 protein: CASSRTGLREKLFF
clone size: NA; V gene: TRBV4-3; J gene: TRBJ1-2; CDR3 protein: CASSQGSGTLYGYTF